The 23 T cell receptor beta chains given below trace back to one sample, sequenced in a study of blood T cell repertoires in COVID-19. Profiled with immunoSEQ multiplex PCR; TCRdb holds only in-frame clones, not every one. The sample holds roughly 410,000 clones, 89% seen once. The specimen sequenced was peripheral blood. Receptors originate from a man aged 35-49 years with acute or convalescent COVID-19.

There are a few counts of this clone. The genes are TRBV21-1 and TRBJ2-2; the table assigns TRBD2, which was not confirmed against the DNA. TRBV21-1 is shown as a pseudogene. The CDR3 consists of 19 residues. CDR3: CASSEARSSGVTNTGELFF. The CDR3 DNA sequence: TGTGCCAGCAGCGAAGCCAGGTCTAGCGGGGTGACGAACACCGGGGAGCTGTTTTTT.

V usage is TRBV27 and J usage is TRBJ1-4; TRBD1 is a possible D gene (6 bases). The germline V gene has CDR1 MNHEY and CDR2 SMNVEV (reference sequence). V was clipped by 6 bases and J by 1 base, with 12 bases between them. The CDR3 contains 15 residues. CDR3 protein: CASRRQAETNEKLFF. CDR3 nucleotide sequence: TGTGCCAGCAGACGACAGGCCGAAACTAATGAAAAACTGTTTTTT.

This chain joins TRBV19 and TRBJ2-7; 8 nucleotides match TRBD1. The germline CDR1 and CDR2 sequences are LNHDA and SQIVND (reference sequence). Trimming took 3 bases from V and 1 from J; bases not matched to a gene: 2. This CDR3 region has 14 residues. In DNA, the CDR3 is TGTGCCAGTAGTATTGGACAGGGTTCCTACGAGCAGTACTTC. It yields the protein CASSIGQGSYEQYF.

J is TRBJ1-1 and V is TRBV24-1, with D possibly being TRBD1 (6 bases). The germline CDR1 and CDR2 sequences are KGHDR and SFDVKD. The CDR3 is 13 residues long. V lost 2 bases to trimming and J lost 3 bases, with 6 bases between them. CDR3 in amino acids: CATSDYRDTEAFF. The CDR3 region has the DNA TGTGCCACCAGTGATTACAGGGACACTGAAGCTTTCTTT.

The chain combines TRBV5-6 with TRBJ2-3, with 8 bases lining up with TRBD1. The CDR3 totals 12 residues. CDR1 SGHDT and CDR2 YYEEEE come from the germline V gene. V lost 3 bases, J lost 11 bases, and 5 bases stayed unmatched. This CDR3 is CASSSDRVVQYF. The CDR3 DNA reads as TGTGCCAGCAGCTCGGACAGGGTTGTGCAGTATTTT.

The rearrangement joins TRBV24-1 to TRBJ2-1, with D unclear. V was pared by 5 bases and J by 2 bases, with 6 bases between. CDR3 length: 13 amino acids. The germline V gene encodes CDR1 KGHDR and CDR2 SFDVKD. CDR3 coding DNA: TGTGCCACCAGTGCGGAGACCTACAATGAGCAGTTCTTC. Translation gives CATSAETYNEQFF.

CDR3 nucleotide sequence: TGTGCCAGCAGCTTGGGGGCGGGCTCTGGAAACACCATATATTTT. Residues: CASSLGAGSGNTIYF. V is TRBV5-5 and J is TRBJ1-3, with D uncertain. Germline CDR1 and CDR2: SGHKS and YYEKEE (reference sequence). The CDR3 extends over 15 amino acids. The V end lost 0 bases, the J end lost 0 bases, and 7 bases lay between the germline ends.

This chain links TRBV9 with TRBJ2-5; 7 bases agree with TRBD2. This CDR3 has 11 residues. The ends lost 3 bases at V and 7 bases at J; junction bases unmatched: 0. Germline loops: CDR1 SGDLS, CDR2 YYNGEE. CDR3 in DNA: TGTGCCAGCAGCGCGGGGGGGACCCAGTACTTC. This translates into CASSAGGTQYF.

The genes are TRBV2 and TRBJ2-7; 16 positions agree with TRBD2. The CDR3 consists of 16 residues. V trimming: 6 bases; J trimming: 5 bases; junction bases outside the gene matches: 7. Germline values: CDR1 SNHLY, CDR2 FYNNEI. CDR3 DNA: TGTGCCAGCAGCCCGGGACTAGCGGGAGGGTCCCACGAGCAGTACTTC. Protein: CASSPGLAGGSHEQYF.

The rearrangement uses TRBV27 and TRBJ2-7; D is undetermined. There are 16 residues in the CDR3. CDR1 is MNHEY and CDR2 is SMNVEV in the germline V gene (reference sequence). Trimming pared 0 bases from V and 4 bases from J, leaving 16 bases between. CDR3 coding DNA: TGTGCCAGCAGTTTATCGGTGCAGACTGGGTTATACGAGCAGTACTTC. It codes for CASSLSVQTGLYEQYF.

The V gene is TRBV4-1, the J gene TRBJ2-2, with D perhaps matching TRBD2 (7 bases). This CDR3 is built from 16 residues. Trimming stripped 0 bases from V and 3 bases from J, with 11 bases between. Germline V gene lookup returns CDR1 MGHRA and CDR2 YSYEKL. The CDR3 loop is CASSQDRGAYTGELFF. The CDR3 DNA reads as TGCGCCAGCAGCCAAGATCGGGGGGCCTACACCGGGGAGCTGTTTTTT.

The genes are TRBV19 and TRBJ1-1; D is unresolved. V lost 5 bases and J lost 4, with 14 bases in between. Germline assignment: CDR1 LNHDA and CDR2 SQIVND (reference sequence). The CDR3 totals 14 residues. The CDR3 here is CASSPQVGSTEAFF. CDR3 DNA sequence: TGTGCCAGTAGTCCGCAGGTGGGTAGCACTGAAGCTTTCTTT.

The CDR3 DNA reads as TGTGCCAGCAGTTACTCGGGGGGTGTCTATGGCTACACCTTC. Amino acids: CASSYSGGVYGYTF. The genes are TRBV6-5 and TRBJ1-2; D is perhaps TRBD1 (5 bases). The CDR3 is made up of 14 amino acids. Trimming pared 0 bases from V and 4 bases from J, leaving 9 bases between. Looked up from germline, CDR1 is MNHEY and CDR2 is SVGAGI.

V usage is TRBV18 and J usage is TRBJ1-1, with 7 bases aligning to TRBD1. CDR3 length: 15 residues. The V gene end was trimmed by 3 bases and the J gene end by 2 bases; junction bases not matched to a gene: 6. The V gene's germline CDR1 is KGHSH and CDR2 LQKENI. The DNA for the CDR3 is TGTGCCAGCTCACCGACAGGGAGTCCTAACACTGAAGCTTTCTTT. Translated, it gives CASSPTGSPNTEAFF. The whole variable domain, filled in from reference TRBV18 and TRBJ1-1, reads NAGVMQNPRHLVRRRGQEARLRCSPMKGHSHVYWYRQLPEEGLKFMVYLQKENIIDESGMPKERFSAEFPKEGPSILRIQQVVRGDSAAYFCASSPTGSPNTEAFFGQGTRLTVV.

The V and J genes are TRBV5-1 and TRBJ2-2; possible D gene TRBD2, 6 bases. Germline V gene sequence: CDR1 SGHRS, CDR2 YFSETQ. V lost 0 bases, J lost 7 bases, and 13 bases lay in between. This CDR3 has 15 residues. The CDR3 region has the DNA TGCGCCAGCAGCTTGGCGGGAGCACTAAACGGGGAGCTGTTTTTT. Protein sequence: CASSLAGALNGELFF.

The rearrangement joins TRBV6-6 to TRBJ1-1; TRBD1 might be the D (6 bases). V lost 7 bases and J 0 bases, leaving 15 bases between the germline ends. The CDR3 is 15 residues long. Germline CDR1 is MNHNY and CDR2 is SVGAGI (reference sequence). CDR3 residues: CASIPQGVMNTEAFF. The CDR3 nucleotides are TGTGCCAGCATCCCACAGGGAGTAATGAACACTGAAGCTTTCTTT.

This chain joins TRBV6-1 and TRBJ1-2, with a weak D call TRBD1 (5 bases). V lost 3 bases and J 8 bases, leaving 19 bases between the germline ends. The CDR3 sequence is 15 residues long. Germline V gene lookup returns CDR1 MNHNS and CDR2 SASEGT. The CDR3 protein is CASSDLSVRVQGYTF. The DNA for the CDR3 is TGTGCCAGCAGTGATCTGTCGGTCAGGGTGCAGGGCTACACCTTC.

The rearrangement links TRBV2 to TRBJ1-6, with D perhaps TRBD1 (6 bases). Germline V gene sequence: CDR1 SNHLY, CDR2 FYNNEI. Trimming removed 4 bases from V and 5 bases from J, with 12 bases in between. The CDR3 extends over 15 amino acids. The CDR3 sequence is CASSAGARDNSPLHF. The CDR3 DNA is TGTGCCAGCAGTGCAGGGGCGAGAGATAATTCACCCCTCCACTTT.

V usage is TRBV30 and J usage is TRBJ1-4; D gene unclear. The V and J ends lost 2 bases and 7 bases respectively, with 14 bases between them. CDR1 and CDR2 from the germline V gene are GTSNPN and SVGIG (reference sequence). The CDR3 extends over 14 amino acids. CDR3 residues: CAWSLRARGEKLFF. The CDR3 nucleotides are TGTGCCTGGAGTCTCCGGGCCCGGGGTGAAAAACTGTTTTTT.

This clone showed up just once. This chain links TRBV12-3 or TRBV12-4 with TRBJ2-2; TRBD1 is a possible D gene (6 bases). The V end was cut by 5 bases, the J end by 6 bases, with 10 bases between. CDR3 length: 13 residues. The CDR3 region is CASSARQAGELFF. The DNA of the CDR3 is TGTGCCAGCAGTGCCCGACAGGCCGGGGAGCTGTTTTTT.

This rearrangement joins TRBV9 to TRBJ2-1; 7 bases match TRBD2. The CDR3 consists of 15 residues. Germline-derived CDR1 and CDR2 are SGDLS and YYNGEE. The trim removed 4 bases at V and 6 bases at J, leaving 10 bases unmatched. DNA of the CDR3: TGTGCCAGCAGCCCTACTGGCGGGAGAGTCAATGAGCAGTTCTTC. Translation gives CASSPTGGRVNEQFF. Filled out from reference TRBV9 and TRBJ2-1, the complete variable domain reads DSGVTQTPKHLITATGQRVTLRCSPRSGDLSVYWYQQSLDQGLQFLIQYYNGEERAKGNILERFSAQQFPDLHSELNLSSLELGDSALYFCASSPTGGRVNEQFFGPGTRLTVL.

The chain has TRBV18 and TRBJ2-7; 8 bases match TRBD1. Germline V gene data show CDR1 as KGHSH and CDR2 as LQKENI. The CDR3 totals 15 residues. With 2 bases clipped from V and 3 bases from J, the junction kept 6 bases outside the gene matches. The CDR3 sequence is CASSPGGTGRYEQYF. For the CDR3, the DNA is TGTGCCAGCTCACCAGGGGGGACAGGACGCTACGAGCAGTACTTC.

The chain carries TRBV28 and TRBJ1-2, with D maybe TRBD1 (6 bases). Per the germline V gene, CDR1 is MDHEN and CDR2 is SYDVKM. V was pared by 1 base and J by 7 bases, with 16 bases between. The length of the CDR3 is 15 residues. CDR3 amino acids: CASSLFIGTHGGYTF. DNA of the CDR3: TGTGCCAGCAGTTTATTTATCGGGACACATGGTGGCTACACCTTC.